This T cell receptor (beta chain) was observed in a study of radiation and T cells in renal cell carcinoma (dated by TCRdb to 2020 to 2022). Background on the whole study: In total, around 53 samples, comprising around 26 tumors and some 27 peripheral blood samples, were subjected to TCR beta sequencing. The final blood draw was performed at 4 weeks after radiation, at the same time as nephrectomy. In the approximately 58 samples combined, about 4 million unique CDR3 nucleotide sequences were found, encoding some 2,500,000 unique CDR3 amino acid sequences. General conclusions and limits of the study: In blood, the top tumor clonotypes increased from baseline to 2 weeks after radiation and then shrank by 4 weeks, which suggests a temporary expansion of tumor-resident clones. Effects of radiation dose or scheduling on the TCR repertoire could not be addressed with the single-armed trial design. Because pretreatment tumor biopsies were not available, the study could not determine whether clonotypes were already present within the tumor at baseline. Dynamics of the blood repertoire were not tracked past 4 weeks after treatment.

TCR beta libraries were generated from genomic DNA with the immunoSEQ kit, following the manufacturer's recommendations. To prepare libraries, a first multiplex PCR with proprietary primers was run, followed by a second PCR that added unique barcodes, and a bead cleanup was done after each round. A kit-provided positive control reaction and a negative control reaction were included in every sample batch. The final libraries were assessed on an Agilent 4200 TapeStation D1000 ScreenTape, pooled by volume, and quantified by qPCR. Sequencing was performed on an Illumina NextSeq500 with a MidOutput 150-cycle cartridge, and 156 Read1 and 15 Index1 cycles were run with kit custom primers. The pooled library was loaded at 0.75 to 1 pM with an approximately 22% PhiX control spike-in. The original methods were these. Vendor-processed data were analyzed in R, with a clonotype defined as all T cells sharing the same CDR3 nucleotide sequence. In the clone abundance analyses, frequencies in each sample were normalized to that sample's 10,000 most abundant clones. Public T cell clones, which averaged fewer than five per sample, were excluded before analysis. Tumor-enriched and baseline blood-enriched clonotypes were defined by at least a 32-fold difference in abundance between compartments. A beta-binomial differential abundance model was used to identify clonotypes that expanded or contracted between blood time points. Similarity between tumor and blood repertoires was quantified using the Baroni-Urbani and Buser coefficient, and groups were compared with two-tailed Wilcoxon tests in R. In TCRdb, the immuneACCESS table is reduced to in-frame sequences with V and J assigned. These tables do not hold every clone; where another copy was compared, an unresolved V gene accounts for under half, and the others remain unexplained. V and J calls and clone size are given by that table; D and trimming were obtained from the DNA. Within this sample are roughly 45,000 clones, with 65% to 85% of them counted one time only. Together, the top ten hold 25% to 30% of the sample.

The time point label for this specimen denotes: blood 4 weeks post-SBRT, at nephrectomy. In the paper's terms, the treatment or condition label means: 15 Gy SBRT to primary tumor, nephrectomy 4 weeks later. The samples were drawn from a clinical trial, where primary renal cell carcinomas were treated with 15 Gy of stereotactic body radiation therapy and then removed by nephrectomy 4 weeks afterward. To follow tumor-enriched clonotypes, peripheral blood was collected serially from radiation-treated patients at baseline and again at 2 weeks and 4 weeks after SBRT. Every patient's renal cell carcinoma showed clear cell pathology. The QIAamp DNA Blood Mini Kit (Qiagen) was used to prepare genomic DNA for TCR sequencing. The analyses included just those samples that passed every quality control check. Its CDR3 holds 17 amino acids, cysteine through phenylalanine. The CDR3 DNA has 51 bases and is translated from base 1. Trimmed from V: 6 bases; trimmed from J: 4 bases; junction bases lacking a gene match: 11. The germline V gene gives CDR1 as SNHLY and CDR2 as FYNNEI.

On this clone: No cognate antigen has been identified for it. No much larger clone is present one base from it, and per-base qualities are unavailable.

The sample consisted of blood, taken from a patient whose treatment included radiotherapy and nephrectomy. The sequence joins TRBV2 to TRBJ2-1; 11 of the junction bases match TRBD2. This clonotype originated in a woman in her seventies with renal cell carcinoma. The CDR3 region: CASRATGLAGGYNEQFF. Read as DNA, the sequence is TGTGCCAGCAGAGCCACCGGGCTAGCGGGGGGATACAATGAGCAGTTCTTC.